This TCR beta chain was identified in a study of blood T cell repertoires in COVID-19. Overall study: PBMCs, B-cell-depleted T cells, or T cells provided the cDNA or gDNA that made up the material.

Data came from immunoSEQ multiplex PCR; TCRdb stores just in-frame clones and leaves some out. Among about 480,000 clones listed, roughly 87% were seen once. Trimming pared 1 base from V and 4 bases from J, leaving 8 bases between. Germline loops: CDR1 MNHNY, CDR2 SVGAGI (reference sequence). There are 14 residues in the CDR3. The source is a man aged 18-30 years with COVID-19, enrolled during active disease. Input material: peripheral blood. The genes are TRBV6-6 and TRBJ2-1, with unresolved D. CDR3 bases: TGTGCCAGCAGTTACTACGTTACTTACAATGAGCAGTTCTTC. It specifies CASSYYVTYNEQFF.